This T cell receptor (beta chain) was sequenced in a study of T cells in Graves' hyperthyroidism and ophthalmopathy. TCR beta CDR3 region amplification was performed from RNA transcripts. HTBI primers were employed in a first-round RT-PCR of the TCR CDR3. TCRdb re-called the multiplex PCR reads through MiXCR, storing one row per CDR3 protein. The sample consists of roughly 350,000 distinct CDR3 sequences, approximately 13% of them appearing once. Germline lookup yields CDR1 SNHLY and CDR2 FYNNEI. Deletions cut 8 bases from V and 5 bases from J, with 9 bases between. The CDR3 has 11 residues. This clonotype was detected many times.

The chain carries TRBV2 and TRBJ1-1, with no clear D. This sequence originates from a woman aged 30 to 39 with Graves' hyperthyroidism. Specimen: blood. The CDR3 region has the DNA TGTGCCAGCGGGTTTAGGACTGAAGCTTTCTTT. Its protein is CASGFRTEAFF.